These T cell receptor beta chains were read from a single sample in a study of regulatory and conventional T cells in RAG deficiency. The assay was immunoSEQ multiplex PCR, and TCRdb's table has in-frame clones only and misses some. The data show 40,000 to 55,000 clones, with around 89% seen just once and 0.4% to 0.55% held by the top ten. These same data were also listed under a study on regulatory T cells.

Sequenced input: CD4+ effector T cells sorted from blood. These receptors came from a human donor in good health. Both conserved end residues are part of each CDR3. A D gene is named only where the DNA matches it firmly. Not all rows give a size; the values are once, few, many and, for expanded clones, a class.

j_call clone_size d_call v_call cdr3_aa cdr3_nt
TRBJ1-2 . . TRBV19 CASTPGGNYGYTF TGTGCCAGTACCCCCGGAGGGAACTATGGCTACACCTTC
TRBJ2-7 . . TRBV7-9 CASSPSSRSRTEQYF TGTGCCAGCAGCCCCTCTTCAAGGTCGAGGACTGAGCAGTACTTC
TRBJ1-2 . . TRBV6-1 CASSEAGNYGYTF TGTGCCAGCAGTGAAGCAGGGAACTATGGCTACACCTTC
TRBJ1-6 once . TRBV9 CASSVSQGSNSPLHF TGTGCCAGCAGCGTAAGTCAGGGATCGAATTCACCCCTCCACTTT
TRBJ1-2 once TRBD1 TRBV6-1 CASSETGQESYTF TGTGCCAGCAGTGAGACAGGGCAAGAGAGCTACACCTTC
TRBJ1-1 . . TRBV5-1 CASSFGEVRAEAFF TGCGCCAGCAGCTTCGGGGAGGTTCGCGCTGAAGCTTTCTTT
TRBJ1-3 . TRBD1 TRBV7-2 CASSLVGQGTGNTIYF TGTGCCAGCAGCTTAGTAGGACAGGGGACTGGAAACACCATATATTTT
TRBJ2-3 . TRBD2 TRBV7-9 CASSFGGGRAADTQYF TGTGCCAGCAGCTTTGGGGGCGGGAGGGCAGCAGATACGCAGTATTTT
TRBJ2-3 . . TRBV28 CASLRAGSTDTQYF TGTGCCTCCCTCCGGGCAGGAAGCACAGATACGCAGTATTTT
TRBJ2-1 . TRBD2 TRBV10-1 CASSGSGSYNEQFF TGCGCCAGCAGTGGAAGCGGGAGCTACAATGAGCAGTTCTTC
TRBJ2-1 . TRBD2 TRBV7-9 CASSLSPSGAYNEQFF TGTGCCAGCAGCTTGAGTCCTAGCGGGGCCTACAATGAGCAGTTCTTC
TRBJ2-3 once TRBD2 TRBV15 CATSKSLGGGSPDTQYF TGTGCCACCAGCAAGTCCCTTGGGGGGGGAAGTCCAGATACGCAGTATTTT
TRBJ2-3 . TRBD2 TRBV11-2 CASSFTSGVGTDTQYF TGTGCCAGCAGCTTCACTAGCGGGGTTGGCACAGATACGCAGTATTTT
TRBJ2-7 . TRBD1 TRBV6-5 CASSKDRGPNEQYF TGTGCCAGCAGTAAGGACAGGGGGCCCAACGAGCAGTACTTC
TRBJ1-2 . . TRBV7-2 CASSFGGANGYTF TGTGCCAGCAGCTTTGGGGGGGCGAATGGCTACACCTTC
TRBJ1-5 . . TRBV7-3 CASSPPNPTAGTRNQPQHF TGTGCCAGCAGCCCACCAAACCCTACTGCCGGGACACGGAATCAGCCCCAGCATTTT
TRBJ1-4 . TRBD1 TRBV5-5 CASSRGQGGEKLFF TGTGCCAGCAGCAGGGGACAGGGGGGAGAAAAACTGTTTTTT
TRBJ2-3 few . TRBV6-1 CASSDRGRGGTDTQYF TGTGCCAGCAGTGATAGGGGGAGAGGAGGCACAGATACGCAGTATTTT
TRBJ2-5 . TRBD1 TRBV7-2 CASSSGTAGETQYF TGTGCCAGCAGCTCGGGGACAGCCGGGGAGACCCAGTACTTC
TRBJ1-3 . . TRBV12-5 CASGPGNMGSGNTIYF TGTGCTAGTGGGCCTGGGAACATGGGGTCTGGAAACACCATATATTTT
TRBJ1-4 few . TRBV2 CASSEHGANEKLFF TGTGCCAGCAGCGAGCACGGTGCTAATGAAAAACTGTTTTTT
TRBJ2-1 . . TRBV11-3 CASSLARGGEQFF TGTGCCAGCAGCTTAGCCAGGGGCGGCGAGCAGTTCTTC
TRBJ1-5 . . TRBV21-1 CASSKDPSNQPQHF TGTGCCAGCAGCAAAGATCCCAGCAATCAGCCCCAGCATTTT
TRBJ2-1 . TRBD2 TRBV18 CASSPPGTSGVHEQFF TGTGCCAGCTCACCACCCGGGACTAGCGGGGTCCATGAGCAGTTCTTC
TRBJ2-7 . . TRBV10-1 CASSLAPAYEQYF TGCGCCAGCAGTCTCGCGCCTGCCTACGAGCAGTACTTC
TRBJ2-7 few . TRBV19 CASSINSVAYEQYF TGTGCCAGTAGTATAAACAGTGTCGCGTACGAGCAGTACTTC
TRBJ1-4 once TRBD1 TRBV5-1 CASSDTGDIIEKLFF TGCGCCAGCAGCGACACAGGGGATATAATTGAAAAACTGTTTTTT
TRBJ1-6 few TRBD1 TRBV14 CASSPGTVYNSPLHF TGTGCCAGCAGCCCCGGGACAGTCTATAATTCACCCCTCCACTTT
TRBJ2-2 . . TRBV6-1 CASSWTFTGELFF TGTGCCAGCAGTTGGACATTCACCGGGGAGCTGTTTTTT
TRBJ2-7 . . TRBV6-1 CASSERPFEQYF TGTGCCAGCAGTGAAAGGCCATTCGAGCAGTACTTC
TRBJ2-1 . TRBD2 TRBV11-2 CASSSTSGHGNEQFF TGTGCCAGCAGCTCGACTAGCGGGCACGGCAATGAGCAGTTCTTC
TRBJ1-4 once . TRBV7-8 CASSLAGRALEKLFF TGTGCCAGCAGCCTAGCGGGGAGGGCCCTCGAAAAACTGTTTTTT
TRBJ2-7 . TRBD2 TRBV5-4 CASSLGASGVYQEQYF TGTGCCAGCAGCTTGGGGGCTAGCGGGGTCTACCAGGAGCAGTACTTC
TRBJ2-2 . . TRBV18 CASSPPRTVAGELFF TGTGCCAGCTCACCACCTAGAACAGTTGCCGGGGAGCTGTTTTTT
TRBJ2-3 . . TRBV28 CASSPWGVGTDTQYF TGTGCCAGCAGTCCGTGGGGGGTGGGGACAGATACGCAGTATTTT
TRBJ1-4 . TRBD1 TRBV11-2 CASSLWGFRGRDEKLFF TGTGCCAGCAGCTTATGGGGGTTCAGGGGGCGGGATGAAAAACTGTTTTTT
TRBJ2-1 . TRBD2 TRBV5-8 CASLPRLAGDNEQFF TGTGCCAGTCTCCCCCGACTAGCGGGAGACAATGAGCAGTTCTTC
TRBJ2-7 once . TRBV6-5 CASSYESGVGSEQYF TGTGCCAGCAGTTACGAATCGGGGGTTGGCAGCGAGCAGTACTTC
TRBJ2-7 few TRBD2 TRBV5-1 CASSTRGGLYEQYF TGCGCCAGCAGCACGCGGGGGGGCCTCTACGAGCAGTACTTC
TRBJ2-5 . . TRBV6-5 CASSPPTRKQETQYF TGTGCCAGCAGTCCCCCGACTAGGAAGCAAGAGACCCAGTACTTC
TRBJ1-1 . . TRBV6-4 CASSALGEGTEAFF TGTGCCAGCAGTGCCTTGGGGGAAGGCACTGAAGCTTTCTTT
TRBJ2-2 . TRBD2 TRBV7-9 CASSQDRGAGELFF TGTGCCAGCAGCCAAGATCGGGGGGCCGGGGAGCTGTTTTTT
TRBJ2-2 . . TRBV6-1 CASRRTSRELFF TGTGCCAGCAGACGCACATCGCGGGAGCTGTTTTTT
TRBJ1-1 . . TRBV28 CASGRGLRNTEAFF TGTGCCAGCGGCCGGGGGCTACGGAACACTGAAGCTTTCTTT
TRBJ2-3 once TRBD1 TRBV18 CASSPPRTGPPTDTQYF TGTGCCAGCTCACCACCGCGGACAGGGCCCCCCACAGATACGCAGTATTTT
TRBJ1-2 once TRBD1 TRBV28 CASDYGAGGGNYGYTF TGTGCCAGCGATTACGGAGCAGGGGGAGGTAACTATGGCTACACCTTC
TRBJ1-1 . . TRBV6-5 CASSFGPTEAFF TGTGCCAGCAGTTTTGGCCCCACTGAAGCTTTCTTT
TRBJ2-7 once TRBD2 TRBV7-2 CASSLSGGPREQYF TGTGCCAGCAGCCTTAGCGGGGGGCCTCGTGAGCAGTACTTC
TRBJ1-2 . . TRBV5-1 CASSVGTTGTTF TGCGCCAGCAGCGTAGGGACCACAGGTACCACCTTC
TRBJ1-1 . . TRBV21-1 CASRTDTEHEAFF TGTGCCAGCAGAACGGACACGGAGCATGAAGCTTTCTTT
TRBJ2-7 . TRBD2 TRBV6-5 CASSYRGVSEQYF TGTGCCAGCAGTTACCGGGGGGTCTCCGAGCAGTACTTC
TRBJ1-4 . . TRBV6-6 CASSYSAGTNEKLFF TGTGCCAGCAGTTACTCTGCAGGGACTAATGAAAAACTGTTTTTT
TRBJ1-1 . . TRBV2 CASSMGENTEAFF TGTGCCAGTTCAATGGGGGAGAACACTGAAGCTTTCTTT
TRBJ2-2 . . TRBV12-5 CASGLDRGGKGHGELFF TGTGCTAGTGGTTTGGACAGGGGAGGAAAGGGGCACGGGGAGCTGTTTTTT
TRBJ1-1 . TRBD1 TRBV11-3 CASSPRTGRPEAFF TGTGCCAGCAGCCCACGGACAGGGCGCCCTGAAGCTTTCTTT